A single sample gave rise to the 17 T cell receptor beta chains below, sequenced in a study of T cell repertoires in cytomegalovirus infection. TCRdb reprocessed the reads via MiXCR and lists one record per CDR3 protein. The data hold about 830,000 distinct CDR3 sequences, with approximately 32% observed a single time. Their recognized antigens are unknown. The sample was cultured CD8+ T cells from PBMCs, taken from culture after CMV antigen stimulation. All receptors derive from a human donor in good health (CMV status not recorded). Some clones in this sample may be carry-over from other donors' samples.

This clonotype was seen a few times. The CDR3 nucleotides are TGTGCCAGCAGCCCCGGGTCGGCGGAGACCCAGTACTTC. The encoded protein is CASSPGSAETQYF. This chain links TRBV7-6 with TRBJ2-5; unclear D gene. CDR3 length: 13 residues. Germline V gene data show CDR1 as SGHVS and CDR2 as FNYEAQ. The V and J ends lost 5 bases and 5 bases respectively, with 12 bases between them.

This rearrangement joins TRBV7-9 to TRBJ1-1; TRBD1 might be the D (5 bases). The V and J ends lost 6 bases and 3 bases respectively, with 14 bases between them. The CDR3 runs to 14 residues. Germline lookup yields CDR1 SEHNR and CDR2 FQNEAQ (reference sequence). The CDR3 DNA reads as TGTGCCAGCAGTTGGGGAGGGGCGGACACTGAAGCTTTCTTT. As protein: CASSWGGADTEAFF.

J is TRBJ1-1 and V is TRBV2, with D perhaps matching TRBD1 (6 bases). The CDR3 totals 13 residues. Per germline, CDR1 SNHLY and CDR2 FYNNEI. V was cut by 8 bases and J by 12 bases, with 22 bases left in between. CDR3 amino acids: CASPTPDRQWPFF. CDR3 nucleotides: TGTGCCAGCCCAACCCCAGACAGGCAGTGGCCTTTCTTT. The variable domain in full, with the rest retrieved from reference TRBV2 and TRBJ1-1, is EPEVTQTPSHQVTQMGQEVILRCVPISNHLYFYWYRQILGQKVEFLVSFYNNEISEKSEIFDDQFSVERPDGSNFTLKIRSTKLEDSAMYFCASPTPDRQWPFFGQGTRLTVV.

This clonotype was counted a few times. The V and J genes are TRBV6-1 and TRBJ2-1; 9 nucleotides agree with TRBD2. This CDR3 contains 16 residues. V lost 2 bases and J lost 6; bases outside the gene matches: 8. Per the germline V gene, CDR1 is MNHNS and CDR2 is SASEGT. The CDR3 DNA sequence: TGTGCCAGCAGTGAAACCTCTAGCGGGGCCCGCAATGAGCAGTTCTTC. Its translation is CASSETSSGARNEQFF.

This clonotype has a single count. Germline is not matched at one junction end, which may reflect a read error. The chain combines TRBV4-1 with TRBJ1-2; the match to TRBD1 covers 9 bases. The CDR3 loop spans 16 amino acids. Germline CDR1 is MGHRA and CDR2 is YSYEKL. The CDR3: CASSQDDRGFNYDYTF. The CDR3 nucleotides read TGCGCCAGCAGCCAAGATGACAGGGGGTTTAACTATGACTACACCTTC.

V usage is TRBV7-9 and J usage is TRBJ2-3; D ambiguous. The CDR3 consists of 16 residues. Trimming stripped 5 bases from V and 5 bases from J, with 20 bases between. Germline CDR1 SEHNR, CDR2 FQNEAQ (reference sequence). The CDR3 spells CASSLWWGLRLDTQYF. In nucleotides, the CDR3 is TGTGCCAGCAGCCTATGGTGGGGTTTGAGGTTAGATACGCAGTATTTT.

V and J are TRBV4-1 and TRBJ1-1; TRBD1 matches 7 bases. Per the germline V gene, CDR1 is MGHRA and CDR2 is YSYEKL. The CDR3 extends over 17 amino acids. Germline trimming cut 1 base from V and 0 bases from J; bases unmatched to any gene: 8. The CDR3: CASSQVTGAGMNTEAFF. Here the CDR3 DNA reads TGCGCCAGCAGCCAAGTTACAGGGGCCGGAATGAACACTGAAGCTTTCTTT.

This clonotype occurred many times. This rearrangement joins TRBV6-6 to TRBJ1-6; no definite D call. Trimming removed 0 bases at V and 6 bases at J, with 3 bases between. The CDR3 is made up of 13 amino acids. The germline V gene has CDR1 MNHNY and CDR2 SVGAGI (reference sequence). CDR3 bases: TGTGCCAGCAGTTACTCCAGTAATTCACCCCTCCACTTT. Protein sequence: CASSYSSNSPLHF.

The chain is built from TRBV4-1 and TRBJ1-5; 8 positions match TRBD1. This CDR3 has 18 amino acids. Trimming cost V 4 bases and J 11 bases; bases outside gene matches: 22. The germline CDR1 and CDR2 sequences are MGHRA and YSYEKL. CDR3 region: CASSPHFAPADRVESQHF. The CDR3 bases are TGCGCCAGCAGCCCTCATTTCGCCCCGGCGGACAGGGTTGAGTCCCAGCATTTT.

This chain links TRBV27 with TRBJ2-1; D is possibly TRBD2 (5 bases). V gave up 2 bases and J gave up 4 bases, with 12 bases separating them. The CDR3 covers 15 residues. Germline V CDR1 and CDR2: MNHEY, SMNVEV (reference sequence). The CDR3 sequence: CASSLTSRPYNEQFF. DNA for the CDR3: TGTGCCAGCAGTTTAACTAGTAGACCTTACAATGAGCAGTTCTTC.

V gene TRBV7-6 combines with J gene TRBJ2-3, with D unclear. Trimming stripped 2 bases from V and 2 bases from J, with 11 bases between. The germline CDR1 and CDR2 sequences are SGHVS and FNYEAQ. The CDR3 extends over 15 amino acids. The CDR3 reads CASSLKGWVTDTQYF. The CDR3 region has the DNA TGTGCCAGCAGCTTAAAAGGGTGGGTCACAGATACGCAGTATTTT.

This clonotype was found many times. V gene TRBV7-6 combines with J gene TRBJ1-3; 9 nucleotides line up with TRBD1. Trimming removed 4 bases from V and 0 bases from J; junction bases left unmatched: 1. The CDR3 loop spans 15 amino acids. Germline V gene sequence: CDR1 SGHVS, CDR2 FNYEAQ. The CDR3 reads CASSSTGGSGNTIYF. The CDR3 DNA reads TGTGCCAGCAGCTCGACAGGGGGCTCTGGAAACACCATATATTTT.

The chain recombines TRBV4-1 with TRBJ1-2, with 10 bases aligning to TRBD1. Trimming at V came to 8 bases and at J to 3 bases, leaving 3 bases not matched to a gene. Germline values: CDR1 MGHRA, CDR2 YSYEKL. The CDR3 spans 13 residues. DNA for the CDR3: TGCGCCAGCGGGGACAGGGGCTACTATGGCTACACCTTC. Its translation is CASGDRGYYGYTF.

The J gene is TRBJ2-1, the V gene TRBV5-1; maybe TRBD1 (7 bases). The germline V gene has CDR1 SGHRS and CDR2 YFSETQ. V lost 3 bases and J lost 9, with 19 bases in between. The CDR3 covers 15 residues. CDR3 residues: CASSWEVPNRGEQFF. In nucleotides, the CDR3 is TGCGCCAGCAGCTGGGAGGTTCCAAACAGGGGTGAGCAGTTCTTC.

V is TRBV5-5 and J is TRBJ2-2; D not certain. The CDR3 has 15 amino acids. V lost 4 bases and J lost 1, with 11 bases in between. Germline loops: CDR1 SGHKS, CDR2 YYEKEE (reference sequence). As DNA, the CDR3 is TGTGCCAGCAGCCCGCCTACGGGGAACACCGGGGAGCTGTTTTTT. This sequence encodes CASSPPTGNTGELFF. The complete variable domain, with remaining parts taken from reference TRBV5-5 and TRBJ2-2, reads DAGVTQSPTHLIKTRGQQVTLRCSPISGHKSVSWYQQVLGQGPQFIFQYYEKEERGRGNFPDRFSARQFPNYSSELNVNALLLGDSALYLCASSPPTGNTGELFFGEGSRLTVL.

This clonotype was recorded a few times. A clone one base away is much larger, so this may be a read error. The chain carries TRBV19 and TRBJ2-1; TRBD1 aligns across 10 bases. Germline CDR1 LNHDA, CDR2 SQIVND (reference sequence). The CDR3 sequence is 15 residues long. CDR3 protein: CVSNRDRGRSNEQFF. The CDR3 DNA reads as TGTGTCAGTAATCGGGACAGGGGCAGGTCTAATGAGCAGTTCTTC.

This clonotype was recorded a few times. This sequence joins TRBV7-9 and TRBJ2-2; 11 nucleotides align to TRBD1. This CDR3 has 16 residues. CDR1 and CDR2 from the germline V gene are SEHNR and FQNEAQ (reference sequence). The J segment lost 4 bases and the V segment lost 5 bases, leaving 6 bases of the junction unmatched. CDR3 nucleotides: TGTGCCAGCAGCACCGGACAGGGGGCGCGCACCGGGGAGCTGTTTTTT. Its translation is CASSTGQGARTGELFF.